These 25 T cell receptor beta chains originate from one sample sequenced in a study of T cells in Graves' hyperthyroidism and ophthalmopathy. Researchers took RNA transcripts and amplified the TCR beta CDR3 regions from them. The primer set for the first-round RT-PCR of the TCR CDR3 was HTBI. MiXCR, applied by TCRdb to the multiplex PCR reads, yields one record per CDR3 protein. Here the sample spans around 520,000 distinct CDR3 sequences, 13% to 15% being singletons. The sequenced sample was blood. All receptors derive from a woman in her thirties or forties with Graves' hyperthyroidism.

The chain employs TRBV6-1 and TRBJ2-5, with D possibly TRBD2 on 5 matching bases. The CDR3 extends over 14 amino acids. The V end lost 8 bases, the J end lost 7 bases, and 20 bases lay between the germline ends. CDR1 MNHNS and CDR2 SASEGT come from the germline V gene. The CDR3 region is CASQRELTLGTQYF. The CDR3, as DNA: TGTGCCAGCCAGAGGGAGCTAACCTTGGGGACCCAGTACTTC.

This clonotype has at least ten counts. The germline gene is not matched at one end of the junction; a read error may be the cause. The rearrangement uses TRBV12-3 or TRBV12-4 and TRBJ2-1, with TRBD2 matching 8 bases. The CDR3 has 15 amino acids. The CDR3 spells CASRLAGYSYNEQFF. The CDR3 nucleotides are TGTGCCAGCAGATTAGCGGGGTACTCCTACAATGAGCAGTTCTTC.

This clonotype was observed a few times. This chain uses TRBV29-1 with TRBJ1-4, with 8 positions matching TRBD1. Trimming took 0 bases from V and 7 from J; bases not matched to a gene: 7. CDR3 length equals 15 residues. Germline-derived CDR1 and CDR2 are SQVTM and ANQGSEA. The DNA for the CDR3 is TGCAGCGTTGAAGATCTTCGGACAGGGAGTGAAAAACTGTTTTTT. This sequence encodes CSVEDLRTGSEKLFF.

The chain recombines TRBV20-1 with TRBJ1-4; no reliable D call. The V and J ends lost 1 base and 0 bases respectively, with 12 bases between them. Germline V CDR1 and CDR2: DFQATT, SNEGSKA (reference sequence). There are 16 residues in the CDR3. The CDR3 loop reads CSARVPQEATNEKLFF. The DNA of the CDR3 is TGCAGTGCTAGAGTACCTCAAGAGGCAACTAATGAAAAACTGTTTTTT.

The chain joins TRBV19 to TRBJ2-2, with TRBD2 matching 13 bases. With 5 bases clipped from V and 7 bases from J, the junction kept 7 bases outside the gene matches. The CDR3 has 16 amino acids. CDR1 is LNHDA and CDR2 is SQIVND in the germline V gene (reference sequence). In nucleotides, the CDR3 is TGTGCCAGTAGTCACGGGACTAGCGGGATGGTCGGGGAGCTGTTTTTT. This encodes CASSHGTSGMVGELFF.

Many counts were recorded for this clonotype. The chain combines TRBV28 with TRBJ2-1; TRBD2 matches at 13 bases. V was clipped by 6 bases and J by 3 bases; unmatched bases: 5. The CDR3 sequence is 16 residues long. Germline V gene data show CDR1 as MDHEN and CDR2 as SYDVKM. The CDR3: CASSQLAGGHYNEQFF. In DNA form, the CDR3 reads TGTGCCAGCAGCCAACTAGCGGGAGGGCACTACAATGAGCAGTTCTTC.

The chain has TRBV18 and TRBJ2-1; 8 bases match TRBD2. The CDR3 sequence is 14 residues long. Per germline, CDR1 KGHSH and CDR2 LQKENI. V lost 5 bases, J lost 8 bases, and 8 bases stayed unmatched. The CDR3 bases are TGTGCCAGCTCAAACGGGGGGGTAGCAGATGAGCAGTTCTTC. Translated: CASSNGGVADEQFF.

The rearrangement links TRBV20-1 to TRBJ1-1, with D perhaps matching TRBD1 (6 bases). From germline, CDR1 is DFQATT and CDR2 SNEGSKA (reference sequence). The CDR3 is 14 amino acids. V gave up 4 bases and J gave up 2 bases, with 14 bases separating them. CDR3 nucleotide sequence: TGCAGTGCTAAGATCAGGGGAAGCAACACTGAAGCTTTCTTT. It is translated as CSAKIRGSNTEAFF.

This chain uses TRBV24-1 with TRBJ2-1; D ambiguous. V was shortened by 3 bases and J by 7 bases, with 15 bases between the two germline ends. The V gene's germline CDR1 is KGHDR and CDR2 SFDVKD. The CDR3 contains 15 residues. The DNA of the CDR3 is TGTGCCACCAGTGATGGAAGGCTGGTGGGAAATGAGCAGTTCTTC. It specifies CATSDGRLVGNEQFF.

This clonotype showed up just once. The genes are TRBV6-1 and TRBJ1-1, with 8 bases matching TRBD1. CDR3 length equals 13 residues. With V trimmed by 3 bases and J by 8 bases, 5 bases remained unmatched. The germline gives CDR1 MNHNS, CDR2 SASEGT. CDR3 sequence: CASSEGRTGEAFF. In DNA, the CDR3 is TGTGCCAGCAGTGAGGGTAGGACAGGGGAAGCTTTCTTT.

This clonotype came up a few times. The rearrangement uses TRBV5-4 and TRBJ2-1; D unclear. Trimming stripped 5 bases from V and 7 bases from J, with 10 bases between. The CDR3 is made up of 12 amino acids. Germline V gene sequence: CDR1 SGHNT, CDR2 YYREEE (reference sequence). The CDR3 here is CASSFTQNEQFF. In DNA form, the CDR3 reads TGTGCCAGCAGTTTTACACAGAATGAGCAGTTCTTC.

This clonotype was counted at least ten times. V usage is TRBV4-1 and J usage is TRBJ2-7; D uncertain. Trimming stripped 1 base from V and 0 bases from J, with 7 bases between. There are 14 residues in the CDR3. Germline CDR1 and CDR2: MGHRA and YSYEKL. CDR3 residues: CASSQARASYEQYF. In nucleotides, the CDR3 is TGCGCCAGCAGCCAAGCCCGCGCCTCCTACGAGCAGTACTTC.

The rearrangement links TRBV20-1 to TRBJ2-3; 11 bases align to TRBD2. The V gene end was trimmed by 3 bases and the J gene end by 3 bases; junction bases not matched to a gene: 8. In germline, CDR1 is DFQATT, CDR2 SNEGSKA (reference sequence). CDR3 length equals 16 residues. The CDR3 here is CSARPTLAGETDTQYF. CDR3 nucleotide sequence: TGCAGTGCTAGGCCCACACTAGCGGGAGAGACAGATACGCAGTATTTT.

In its sample, this clonotype was seen many times. The rearrangement links TRBV7-8 to TRBJ2-4; D may be TRBD2 (5 bases). CDR1 is SGHVS and CDR2 is FQNEAQ in the germline V gene. The V and J ends lost 1 base and 5 bases respectively, with 12 bases between them. The CDR3 runs 15 residues. CDR3 bases: TGTGCCAGCAGCTTAGGGGTGGGAGATGAAAACATTCAGTACTTC. Translation gives CASSLGVGDENIQYF. The full variable domain, rest sourced from reference TRBV7-8 and TRBJ2-4, is GAGVSQSPRYKVAKRGQDVALRCDPISGHVSLFWYQQALGQGPEFLTYFQNEAQLDKSGLPSDRFFAERPEGSVSTLKIQRTQQEDSAVYLCASSLGVGDENIQYFGAGTRLSVL.

There are many counts of this clonotype. This chain connects TRBV11-2 to TRBJ2-7; D might be TRBD1 or TRBD2, each matching 5 bases. This CDR3 region has 14 residues. Per the germline V gene, CDR1 is SGHAT and CDR2 is FQNNGV. V lost 6 bases, J lost 5 bases, and 17 bases lay in between. CDR3 DNA: TGTGCCAGCAGTGTAGACTACCCAGGGAACGAGCAGTACTTC. Translated: CASSVDYPGNEQYF.

Regarding this clonotype: This may stem from a read error, because a much larger clone lies one nucleotide away. The chain is built from TRBV6-1 and TRBJ2-1; maybe TRBD1 (5 bases). The DNA end is a closer match to TRBJ2-7, so the J assignment may be wrong. Germline V gives CDR1 MNHNS, CDR2 SASEGT. The CDR3 totals 14 residues. CDR3 sequence (DNA): TGTGCCAGCAATATGAGACAGCAGTACAATGAGCAGTACTTC. This encodes CASNMRQQYNEQYF.

This clonotype was found many times. The chain uses TRBV15 and TRBJ2-5; 9 bases map to TRBD2. Trimming removed 7 bases from V and 5 bases from J; junction bases left unmatched: 14. The CDR3 contains 16 residues. Germline V CDR1 and CDR2: LNHNV, YYDKDF (reference sequence). CDR3 DNA sequence: TGTGCCACCAAAAACATAGCGGGAGAGGATAAGGAGACCCAGTACTTC. Its translation: CATKNIAGEDKETQYF.

This clonotype has a handful of counts. The chain combines TRBV19 with TRBJ2-7; 11 bases map to TRBD1. The CDR3 runs to 15 residues. Germline lookup yields CDR1 LNHDA and CDR2 SQIVND (reference sequence). With 4 bases clipped from V and 7 bases from J, the junction kept 9 bases outside the gene matches. The CDR3 sequence: CASSTNGQGAREQYF. CDR3 coding DNA: TGTGCCAGTAGTACCAACGGACAGGGGGCGCGAGAGCAGTACTTC.

Ten or more counts support this clonotype. V is TRBV28 and J is TRBJ1-2; D not certain. The V gene lost 4 bases and the J gene lost 6 bases, with 3 bases spanning the gap. Per the germline V gene, CDR1 is MDHEN and CDR2 is SYDVKM. The CDR3 is 10 residues long. The CDR3 sequence: CASSSHGYTF. As DNA, the CDR3 is TGTGCCAGCAGTTCCCATGGCTACACCTTC.

This clonotype was found many times. The chain uses TRBV10-3 and TRBJ1-1, with a tentative D call TRBD1 (5 bases). V shed 3 bases and J shed 4 bases, with 12 bases lying between them. Germline CDR1 ENHRY, CDR2 SYGVKD. The CDR3 is made up of 14 amino acids. CDR3 amino acids: CAISDSGRGTEAFF. In nucleotides, the CDR3 is TGTGCCATCAGTGATTCAGGGAGGGGCACTGAAGCTTTCTTT.

This clonotype has at least ten counts. The chain recombines TRBV5-1 with TRBJ2-1, with D maybe TRBD2 (7 bases). The CDR3 is 15 amino acids. The ends were cut back, 0 bases at V and 5 bases at J, with 12 bases in the middle. Germline V gives CDR1 SGHRS, CDR2 YFSETQ. The CDR3 protein is CASSLGGGVNNEQFF. The CDR3 DNA sequence: TGCGCCAGCAGCTTGGGAGGGGGGGTCAACAATGAGCAGTTCTTC.

This clonotype has a count of ten or more. This chain connects TRBV5-1 to TRBJ2-7, with 8 positions matching TRBD2. Germline V CDR1 and CDR2: SGHRS, YFSETQ. With V trimmed by 3 bases and J by 3 bases, 5 bases remained unmatched. The CDR3 is 14 amino acids. CDR3 nucleotide sequence: TGCGCCAGCAGCTCGGGACTAGAACTCTACGAGCAGTACTTC. As protein: CASSSGLELYEQYF.

Ten or more counts support this clonotype. The chain combines TRBV10-3 with TRBJ2-7; 9 nucleotides agree with TRBD2. The V gene's germline CDR1 is ENHRY and CDR2 SYGVKD. J lost 6 bases, V lost 5 bases, and 8 bases had no gene match. The CDR3 is 14 residues long. The CDR3 nucleotides are TGTGCCATCAGTAGGGGCGGGAGGGCCGCCGAGCAGTACTTC. Translating gives CAISRGGRAAEQYF.

The chain couples TRBV7-2 to TRBJ1-3; D perhaps matches TRBD1 (6 bases). The CDR3 loop spans 17 amino acids. Trimming cost V 5 bases and J 3 bases, with 20 bases left between them. From germline, CDR1 is SGHTA and CDR2 FQGNSA. In nucleotides, the CDR3 is TGTGCCAGCAGCCCGGGGGCTACAGGTTTCGGTGGAAACACCATATATTTT. Translated: CASSPGATGFGGNTIYF.

This clonotype was observed many times. This chain links TRBV28 with TRBJ2-1; TRBD1 or TRBD2 may be the D gene (6 bases each). From germline, CDR1 is MDHEN and CDR2 SYDVKM. This CDR3 region has 16 residues. Trimming stripped 6 bases from V and 0 bases from J, with 15 bases between. CDR3 DNA: TGTGCCAGCAGGCCACCCGGAGGGGGCTCCTACAATGAGCAGTTCTTC. It specifies CASRPPGGGSYNEQFF.